This TCR beta chain originates from a study of blood T cell repertoires in COVID-19. Study overall: The origin of the acute and convalescent COVID-19 samples was the United States, Italy and Spain. The cDNA or gDNA used as material had been derived from T cells, B-cell-depleted T cells, or PBMCs.

TCRdb's copy holds only in-frame clones and misses some; the assay was immunoSEQ multiplex PCR. Seen here are 350,000 to 500,000 clones, about 88% observed once, and the top ten hold less than 1.5%. Which cohort a participant joined came from the clinical history participants gave. Trimming removed 5 bases at V and 3 bases at J, with 7 bases between. Per the germline V gene, CDR1 is SGHTA and CDR2 is FQGNSA. The CDR3 runs 13 residues. The material sequenced was PBMCs or T cells enriched from blood (not recorded which). The chain couples TRBV7-2 to TRBJ1-4, with a tentative D call TRBD1 (6 bases). The receptor was derived from a woman in her late teens or twenties who had been exposed to COVID-19. The DNA of the CDR3 is TGTGCCAGCAGCGGACAGCCTAATGAAAAACTGTTTTTT. This encodes CASSGQPNEKLFF.